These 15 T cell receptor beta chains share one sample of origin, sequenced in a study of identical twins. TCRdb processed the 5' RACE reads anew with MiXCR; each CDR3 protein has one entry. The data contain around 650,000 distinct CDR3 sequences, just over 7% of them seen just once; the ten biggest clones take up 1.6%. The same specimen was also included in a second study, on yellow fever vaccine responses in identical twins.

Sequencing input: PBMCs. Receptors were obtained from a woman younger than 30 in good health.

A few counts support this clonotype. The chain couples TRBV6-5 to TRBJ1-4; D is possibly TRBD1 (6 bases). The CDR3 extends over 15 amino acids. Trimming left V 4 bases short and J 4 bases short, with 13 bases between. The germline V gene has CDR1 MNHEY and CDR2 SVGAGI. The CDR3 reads CASSLQGAFNEKLFF. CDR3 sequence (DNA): TGTGCCAGCAGTTTACAGGGAGCCTTTAATGAAAAACTGTTTTTT.

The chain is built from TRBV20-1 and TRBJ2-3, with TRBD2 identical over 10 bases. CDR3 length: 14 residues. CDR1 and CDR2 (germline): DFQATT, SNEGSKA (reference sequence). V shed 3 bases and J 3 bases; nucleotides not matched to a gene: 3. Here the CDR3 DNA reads TGCAGTGCTAGGAGCGGGGGGGCTACAGATACGCAGTATTTT. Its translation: CSARSGGATDTQYF.

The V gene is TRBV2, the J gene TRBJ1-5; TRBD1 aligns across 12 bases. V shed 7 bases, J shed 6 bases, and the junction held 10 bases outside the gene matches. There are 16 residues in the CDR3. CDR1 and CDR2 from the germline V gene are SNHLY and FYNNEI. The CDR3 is CASTGTGGAQGQPQHF. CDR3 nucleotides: TGTGCCAGCACGGGGACAGGGGGCGCACAAGGTCAGCCCCAGCATTTT.

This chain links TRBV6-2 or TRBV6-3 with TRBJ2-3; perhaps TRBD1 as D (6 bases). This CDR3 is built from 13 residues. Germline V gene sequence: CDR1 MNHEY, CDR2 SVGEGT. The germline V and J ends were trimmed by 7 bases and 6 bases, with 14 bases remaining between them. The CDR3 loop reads CASTNRVSDTQYF. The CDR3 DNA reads TGTGCCAGCACTAACAGGGTCTCGGATACGCAGTATTTT.

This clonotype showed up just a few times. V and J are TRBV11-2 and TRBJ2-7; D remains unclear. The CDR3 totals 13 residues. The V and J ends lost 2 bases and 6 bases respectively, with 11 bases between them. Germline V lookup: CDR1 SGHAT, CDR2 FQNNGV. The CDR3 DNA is TGTGCCAGCAGCTTAATATGGGAAAGCGAGCAGTACGTC. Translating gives CASSLIWESEQYV.

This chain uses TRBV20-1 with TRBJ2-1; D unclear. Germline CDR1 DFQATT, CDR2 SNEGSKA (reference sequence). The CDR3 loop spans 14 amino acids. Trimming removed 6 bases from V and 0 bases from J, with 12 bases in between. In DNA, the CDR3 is TGCAGTGCAAAGGGCTTCAGCTCCTACAATGAGCAGTTCTTC. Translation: CSAKGFSSYNEQFF.

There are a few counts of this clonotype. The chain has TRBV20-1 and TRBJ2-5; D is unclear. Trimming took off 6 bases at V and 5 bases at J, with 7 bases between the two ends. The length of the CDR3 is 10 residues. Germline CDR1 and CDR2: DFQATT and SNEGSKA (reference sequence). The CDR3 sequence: CSADGETQYF. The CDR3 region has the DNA TGCAGTGCGGACGGGGAGACCCAGTACTTC.

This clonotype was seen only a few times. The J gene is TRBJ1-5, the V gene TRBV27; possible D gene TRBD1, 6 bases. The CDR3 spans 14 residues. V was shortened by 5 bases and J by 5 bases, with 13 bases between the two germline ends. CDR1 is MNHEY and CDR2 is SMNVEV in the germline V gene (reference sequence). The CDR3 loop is CASSQRQEHQPQHF. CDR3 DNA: TGTGCCAGCAGTCAACGACAGGAACATCAGCCCCAGCATTTT.

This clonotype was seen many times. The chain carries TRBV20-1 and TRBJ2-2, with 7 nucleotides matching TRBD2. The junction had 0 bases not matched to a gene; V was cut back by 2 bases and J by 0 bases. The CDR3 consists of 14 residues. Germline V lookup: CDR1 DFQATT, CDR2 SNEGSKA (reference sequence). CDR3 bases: TGCAGTGCTAGACGGGGGGCGAACACCGGGGAGCTGTTTTTT. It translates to CSARRGANTGELFF.

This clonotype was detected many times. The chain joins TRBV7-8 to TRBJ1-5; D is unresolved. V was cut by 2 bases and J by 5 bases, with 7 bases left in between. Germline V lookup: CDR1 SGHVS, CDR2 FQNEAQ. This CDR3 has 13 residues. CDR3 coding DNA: TGTGCCAGCAGCTTATGGGGAGATCAGCCCCAGCATTTT. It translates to CASSLWGDQPQHF.

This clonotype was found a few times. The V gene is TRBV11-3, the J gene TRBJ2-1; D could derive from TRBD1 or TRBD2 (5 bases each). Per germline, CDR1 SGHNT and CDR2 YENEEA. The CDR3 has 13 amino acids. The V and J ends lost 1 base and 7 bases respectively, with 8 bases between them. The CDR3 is CASSLAGANEQFF. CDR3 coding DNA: TGTGCCAGCAGCTTAGCCGGGGCGAATGAGCAGTTCTTC.

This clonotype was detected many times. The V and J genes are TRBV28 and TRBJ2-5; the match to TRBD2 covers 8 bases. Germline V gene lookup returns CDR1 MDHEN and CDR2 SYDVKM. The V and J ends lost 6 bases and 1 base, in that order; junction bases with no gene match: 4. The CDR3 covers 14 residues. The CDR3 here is CASRPGGFQETQYF. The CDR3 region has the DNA TGTGCCAGCAGACCGGGGGGGTTCCAAGAGACCCAGTACTTC.

DNA for the CDR3: TGTGCCACCCGACGAGCGGCCGGGGGCGATGAGCAGTTCTTC. Translation: CATRRAAGGDEQFF. The rearrangement uses TRBV10-3 and TRBJ2-1; tentatively, D is TRBD1 or TRBD2 (6 bases each). Germline CDR1 is ENHRY and CDR2 is SYGVKD. This CDR3 is built from 14 residues. V dropped 10 bases and J dropped 8 bases, with 21 bases sitting between them.

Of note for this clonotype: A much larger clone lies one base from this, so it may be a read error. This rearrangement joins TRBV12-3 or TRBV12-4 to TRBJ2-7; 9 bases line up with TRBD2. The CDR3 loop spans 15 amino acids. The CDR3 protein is CASRFKGLATYEQYF. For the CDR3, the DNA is TGTGCCAGCCGTTTTAAAGGACTAGCGACCTACGAGCAGTACTTC.

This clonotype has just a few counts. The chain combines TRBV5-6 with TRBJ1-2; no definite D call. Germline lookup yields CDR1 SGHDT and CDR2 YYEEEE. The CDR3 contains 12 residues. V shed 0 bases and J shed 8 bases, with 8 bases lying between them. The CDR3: CASSLAVAGYTF. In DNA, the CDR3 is TGTGCCAGCAGCTTGGCAGTTGCAGGCTACACCTTC.